Listed here are 27 T cell receptor beta chains from one sample, sequenced in a study of Graves' ophthalmopathy and Graves' hyperthyroidism. RNA transcripts provided the template for amplifying TCR beta CDR3 regions. The workflow started with a first-round RT-PCR run with HTBI primers and then moved on to a second-round multiplex PCR. MiXCR, applied by TCRdb to the multiplex PCR reads, yields one record per CDR3 protein. The sample consists of about 380,000 distinct CDR3 sequences, 15% to 19% of them appearing once. The sample comprised peripheral blood. Receptors were obtained from a woman aged 18 to 35 with stable Graves' hyperthyroidism.

This clonotype was found a few times. The chain uses TRBV7-8 and TRBJ2-5, with a tentative D call TRBD2 (6 bases). From germline, CDR1 is SGHVS and CDR2 FQNEAQ. Trimming cost V 5 bases and J 3 bases, with 22 bases left between them. This CDR3 has 17 amino acids. The CDR3 DNA sequence: TGTGCCAGCAGCGCCGGGACTTCAAGAGAGGGGAAAGAGACCCAGTACTTC. It codes for CASSAGTSREGKETQYF. Filled out from reference TRBV7-8 and TRBJ2-5, the complete variable domain reads GAGVSQSPRYKVAKRGQDVALRCDPISGHVSLFWYQQALGQGPEFLTYFQNEAQLDKSGLPSDRFFAERPEGSVSTLKIQRTQQEDSAVYLCASSAGTSREGKETQYFGPGTRLLVL.

There are many counts of this clonotype. This rearrangement joins TRBV12-3 or TRBV12-4 to TRBJ2-5; no reliable D call. V lost 4 bases and J 5 bases, leaving 8 bases between the germline ends. This CDR3 contains 12 residues. The CDR3 nucleotides are TGTGCCAGCAGTTGGGTGGGTGAGACCCAGTACTTC. This codes for CASSWVGETQYF.

This clonotype was counted many times. The chain joins TRBV7-2 to TRBJ1-3; tentative D call: TRBD1 (6 bases). Deletions cut 1 base from V and 8 bases from J, with 15 bases between. Germline CDR1 and CDR2: SGHTA and FQGNSA. CDR3 size: 15 residues. The CDR3 is CASSLGGQRADTIYF. In DNA form, the CDR3 reads TGTGCCAGCAGCTTAGGCGGACAGCGGGCGGACACCATATATTTT.

The CDR3 sequence: CASSPDRDNSPLHF. CDR3 sequence (DNA): TGTGCCAGCAGCCCCGACAGGGATAATTCACCCCTCCACTTT. The rearrangement joins TRBV3-1 to TRBJ1-6; TRBD1 matches 7 bases. Germline CDR1 reads LGHDT; CDR2 reads YNNKEL (reference sequence). V was pared by 4 bases and J by 5 bases, with 2 bases of the junction left unmatched. This CDR3 is built from 14 residues.

This clonotype has a handful of counts. The chain uses TRBV19 and TRBJ1-5; a possible D gene is TRBD1 (6 bases). Trimming cost V 7 bases and J 5 bases, with 18 bases left between them. The CDR3 is 15 amino acids. Germline V gives CDR1 LNHDA, CDR2 SQIVND (reference sequence). CDR3 in amino acids: CASTPKGDIYQPQHF. The CDR3 DNA follows: TGTGCCAGTACTCCTAAGGGGGACATTTATCAGCCCCAGCATTTT.

A single count supports this clonotype. This chain uses TRBV12-3 or TRBV12-4 with TRBJ1-5; D is perhaps TRBD1 (5 bases). V lost 7 bases and J 4 bases, leaving 17 bases between the germline ends. This CDR3 has 15 residues. Here the CDR3 reads CASTSGREVNQPQHF. The CDR3, as DNA: TGTGCCAGCACCTCTGGCAGGGAAGTTAATCAGCCCCAGCATTTT.

The rearrangement joins TRBV19 to TRBJ2-4; the match to TRBD2 covers 8 bases. Germline loops: CDR1 LNHDA, CDR2 SQIVND (reference sequence). V was clipped by 3 bases and J by 3 bases; unmatched bases: 1. The CDR3 totals 14 residues. The CDR3: CASSMLAGKNIQYF. For the CDR3, the DNA is TGTGCCAGTAGTATGCTAGCGGGCAAAAACATTCAGTACTTC.

The CDR3 DNA is TGTGCCAGCAGCCCTAGGGGGGTCTGGCAGACCCAGTACTTC. Its translation: CASSPRGVWQTQYF. The chain carries TRBV7-2 and TRBJ2-5; D may be TRBD1 or TRBD2 (6 bases each). The CDR3 has 14 residues. Germline CDR1 reads SGHTA; CDR2 reads FQGNSA. Trimming removed 5 bases at V and 6 bases at J, with 16 bases between.

At least ten counts were recorded for this clonotype. The rearrangement joins TRBV6-1 to TRBJ2-7; TRBD1 matches 8 bases. V lost 4 bases and J lost 5; bases outside the gene matches: 7. Germline-derived CDR1 and CDR2 are MNHNS and SASEGT. The CDR3 sequence is 14 residues long. CDR3 sequence reads: CASSGRDRPHEQYF. The CDR3, as DNA: TGTGCCAGCAGTGGCCGGGACAGGCCCCACGAGCAGTACTTC.

This clonotype was observed many times. This chain connects TRBV12-5 to TRBJ2-2; D remains ambiguous. This CDR3 spans 11 amino acids. Germline loops: CDR1 LGHNT, CDR2 FRNRAP. The ends were cut back, 1 base at V and 8 bases at J, with 2 bases in the middle. The CDR3 DNA sequence: TGTGCTAGTGGTTTGGCGGGGGAGCTGTTTTTT. Protein sequence: CASGLAGELFF.

This clonotype has ten or more counts. V gene TRBV7-9 combines with J gene TRBJ1-1; 7 bases are a match to TRBD1. Germline V gene sequence: CDR1 SEHNR, CDR2 FQNEAQ (reference sequence). After removal of 1 base from V and 3 bases from J, the junction contained 5 bases not matched to a gene. This CDR3 comprises 15 residues. CDR3 bases: TGTGCCAGCAGCTTAGGACAGGGTACGGACACTGAAGCTTTCTTT. Translated, it gives CASSLGQGTDTEAFF.

Points on this clonotype: The CDR3 does not close with the conserved phenylalanine or tryptophan, likely indicating a read error. The chain carries TRBV7-2 and TRBJ1-1; D call uncertain. CDR1 SGHTA and CDR2 FQGNSA come from the germline V gene. Trimming removed 3 bases at V and 0 bases at J, with 5 bases between. The CDR3 is made up of 13 amino acids. The CDR3: CASSLIVNTEAFL. The CDR3 nucleotides are TGTGCCAGCAGCTTGATTGTGAACACTGAAGCTTTCTTG.

This clonotype was counted many times. The J gene is TRBJ1-5, the V gene TRBV20-1; a weak D match, TRBD1 (5 bases). Germline lookup yields CDR1 DFQATT and CDR2 SNEGSKA (reference sequence). This CDR3 is built from 14 residues. Trimming took off 0 bases at V and 8 bases at J, with 14 bases between the two ends. The CDR3 loop reads CSARDSTGKEPQHF. CDR3 in DNA: TGCAGTGCTAGAGATAGCACAGGCAAGGAGCCCCAGCATTTT.

The chain employs TRBV12-3 or TRBV12-4 and TRBJ1-1; D remains ambiguous. Trimming shortened V by 6 bases and J by 1 base, and 9 bases separated the two germline ends. The CDR3 consists of 13 residues. CDR3: CASRPTANTEAFF. Here the CDR3 DNA reads TGTGCCAGCAGACCCACAGCGAACACTGAAGCTTTCTTT.

The sample holds many counts of this clonotype. The chain recombines TRBV28 with TRBJ2-7; D is undetermined. The CDR3 has 13 residues. In germline, CDR1 is MDHEN, CDR2 SYDVKM. V lost 3 bases and J 9 bases, leaving 15 bases between the germline ends. The CDR3 region has the DNA TGTGCCAGCAGTTTCCCGGCCCGCCCGGGGCAGTACTTC. As protein: CASSFPARPGQYF.

There are many counts of this clonotype. The chain carries TRBV6-2 or TRBV6-3 and TRBJ1-5; D ambiguous. Germline CDR1 is MNHEY and CDR2 is SVGEGT. The CDR3 is 16 amino acids. The V end lost 2 bases, the J end lost 0 bases, and 11 bases lay between the germline ends. The CDR3 nucleotides are TGTGCCAGCAGTTACGGCGGCGGGTTTAGCAATCAGCCCCAGCATTTT. Translation: CASSYGGGFSNQPQHF.

Many counts were recorded for this clonotype. The chain employs TRBV6-1 and TRBJ2-5; TRBD1 aligns across 10 bases. The germline V gene has CDR1 MNHNS and CDR2 SASEGT. The CDR3 spans 16 residues. V lost 0 bases, J lost 3 bases, and 4 bases stayed unmatched. CDR3 nucleotide sequence: TGTGCCAGCAGTGAAGCTTCCGGGACAGGGGAAGAGACCCAGTACTTC. Translation: CASSEASGTGEETQYF.

This clonotype was seen many times. The rearrangement uses TRBV11-3 and TRBJ2-4; 8 positions agree with TRBD1. CDR3 length: 16 amino acids. V lost 5 bases to trimming and J lost 0 bases; unmatched junction nucleotides: 6. Germline CDR1 reads SGHNT; CDR2 reads YENEEA. The CDR3 sequence is CASSPVTGEAKNIQYF. As DNA, the CDR3 is TGTGCCAGCAGCCCGGTGACAGGGGAAGCCAAAAACATTCAGTACTTC.

The sample holds many counts of this clonotype. The chain combines TRBV6-5 with TRBJ1-6, with unresolved D. Germline loops: CDR1 MNHEY, CDR2 SVGAGI. The CDR3 loop spans 14 amino acids. V lost 2 bases, J lost 7 bases, and 9 bases lay in between. The CDR3 reads CASSYMAENSPLHF. CDR3 coding DNA: TGTGCCAGCAGTTACATGGCAGAAAATTCACCCCTCCACTTT.

This clonotype was seen ten or more times. The rearrangement links TRBV5-1 to TRBJ2-4; 8 nucleotides line up with TRBD1. The V and J ends lost 2 bases and 8 bases, in that order; junction bases with no gene match: 0. Germline loops: CDR1 SGHRS, CDR2 YFSETQ. This CDR3 is 12 amino acids long. The CDR3 sequence: CASSLQGDIQYF. CDR3 DNA: TGCGCCAGCAGCTTACAGGGGGACATTCAGTACTTC.

This clonotype was seen many times. The chain joins TRBV6-5 to TRBJ2-6, with no clear D. Between the trimmed V and J ends, which lost 6 bases and 4 bases, there was a span of 16 bases. The length of the CDR3 is 16 residues. Germline V gene sequence: CDR1 MNHEY, CDR2 SVGAGI. CDR3 nucleotide sequence: TGTGCCAGCAGAAAGGACGTTCTACCCGGGGCCAACGTCCTGACTTTC. It encodes CASRKDVLPGANVLTF.

The CDR3 sequence is CASSRARPPNTEAFF. The CDR3 DNA is TGTGCCAGTAGTAGGGCAAGGCCGCCGAACACTGAAGCTTTCTTT. The V call is TRBV19, the J call TRBJ1-1; D gene unclear. The CDR3 runs to 15 residues. From germline, CDR1 is LNHDA and CDR2 SQIVND (reference sequence). V dropped 4 bases and J dropped 1 base, with 13 bases sitting between them.

The rearrangement uses TRBV25-1 and TRBJ1-3; a possible D gene is TRBD1 (6 bases). Trimming pared 3 bases from V and 10 bases from J, leaving 19 bases between. CDR1 and CDR2 from the germline V gene are MGHDK and SYGVNS. CDR3 size: 15 residues. The CDR3 bases are TGTGCCAGCAGTGACCCGACAGGCCCCTATGGGACCATATATTTT. Protein: CASSDPTGPYGTIYF. The full variable domain, rest sourced from reference TRBV25-1 and TRBJ1-3, is EADIYQTPRYLVIGTGKKITLECSQTMGHDKMYWYQQDPGMELHLIHYSYGVNSTEKGDLSSESTVSRIRTEHFPLTLESARPSHTSQYLCASSDPTGPYGTIYFGEGSWLTVV.

On this clonotype: This may come from a read error, since a much larger clone is one base off. Written as DNA, the CDR3 is TGTGCCTGCAGACCTCCCGGGACCGGGGGTTATGGCTACACCTTC. Encoded protein: CACRPPGTGGYGYTF. The genes are TRBV6-1 and TRBJ1-2; perhaps TRBD1 as D (5 bases). The CDR3 has 15 amino acids. In germline, CDR1 is MNHNS, CDR2 SASEGT.

This clonotype has at least ten counts. This chain links TRBV20-1 with TRBJ2-5; TRBD1 is a possible D gene (5 bases). Trimming took 6 bases from V and 5 from J, leaving 10 bases between them. This CDR3 region has 11 residues. Germline V gives CDR1 DFQATT, CDR2 SNEGSKA (reference sequence). DNA of the CDR3: TGCAGTGCCAGCAGGGCGGAGACCCAGTACTTC. Translated, it gives CSASRAETQYF.

CDR3: CASSLQAGVQETQYF. The CDR3 DNA reads as TGTGCCAGCAGCCTGCAAGCAGGGGTCCAAGAGACCCAGTACTTC. The chain joins TRBV27 to TRBJ2-5; D possibly corresponds to TRBD1 (6 bases). Germline CDR1 is MNHEY and CDR2 is SMNVEV (reference sequence). This CDR3 region has 15 residues. Trimming shortened V by 6 bases and J by 1 base, and 15 bases separated the two germline ends.

A note on this clonotype: A clone one base away is much larger, so this may be a read error. V gene TRBV10-3 combines with J gene TRBJ1-6, with D perhaps matching TRBD1 (6 bases). Trimming stripped 11 bases from V and 10 bases from J, with 18 bases between. Germline-derived CDR1 and CDR2 are ENHRY and SYGVKD. The CDR3 is 13 amino acids. The CDR3 DNA reads as TGTGCCGTCAAGCGCCAGGGGCCATCACCCCTCCACTTT. Protein: CAVKRQGPSPLHF.